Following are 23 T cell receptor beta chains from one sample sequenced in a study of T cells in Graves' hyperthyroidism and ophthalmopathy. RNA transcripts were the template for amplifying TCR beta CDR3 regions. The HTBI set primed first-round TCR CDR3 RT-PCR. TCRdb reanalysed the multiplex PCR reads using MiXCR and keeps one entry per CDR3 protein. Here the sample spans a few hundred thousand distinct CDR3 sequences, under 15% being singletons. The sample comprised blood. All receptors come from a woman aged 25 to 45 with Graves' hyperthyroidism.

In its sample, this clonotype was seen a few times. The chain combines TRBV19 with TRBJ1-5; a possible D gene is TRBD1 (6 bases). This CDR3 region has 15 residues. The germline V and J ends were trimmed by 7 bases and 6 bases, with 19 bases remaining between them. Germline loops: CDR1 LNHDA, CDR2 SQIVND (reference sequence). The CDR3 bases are TGTGCCAGTAAGGACAGCCCTTGGATGAGTCAGCCCCAGCATTTT. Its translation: CASKDSPWMSQPQHF.

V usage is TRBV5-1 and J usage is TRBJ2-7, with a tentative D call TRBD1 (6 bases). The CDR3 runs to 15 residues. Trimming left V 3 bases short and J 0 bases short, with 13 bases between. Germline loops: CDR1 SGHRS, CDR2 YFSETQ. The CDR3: CASSWGPGDSYEQYF. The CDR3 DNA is TGCGCCAGCAGCTGGGGCCCAGGGGACTCCTACGAGCAGTACTTC.

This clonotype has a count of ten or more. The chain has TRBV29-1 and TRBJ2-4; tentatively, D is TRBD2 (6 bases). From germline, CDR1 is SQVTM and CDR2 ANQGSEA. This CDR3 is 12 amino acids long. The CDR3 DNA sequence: TGCAGTACTCAGGCCGTCGGGAGCATTCAGTACTTC. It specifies CSTQAVGSIQYF.

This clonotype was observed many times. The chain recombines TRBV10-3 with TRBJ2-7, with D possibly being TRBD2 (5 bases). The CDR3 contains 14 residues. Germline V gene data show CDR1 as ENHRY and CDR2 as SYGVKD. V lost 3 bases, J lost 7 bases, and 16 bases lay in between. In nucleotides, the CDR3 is TGTGCCATCAGTGACCGGGATATCCTATGGGAGCAGTACTTC. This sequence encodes CAISDRDILWEQYF.

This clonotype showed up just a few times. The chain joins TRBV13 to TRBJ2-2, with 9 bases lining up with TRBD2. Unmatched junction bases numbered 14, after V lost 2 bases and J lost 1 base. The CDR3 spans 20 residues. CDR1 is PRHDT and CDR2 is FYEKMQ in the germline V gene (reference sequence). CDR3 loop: CASSLRGRRASGKNTGELFF. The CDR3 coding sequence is TGTGCCAGCAGCTTAAGGGGCCGACGGGCTAGCGGGAAGAACACCGGGGAGCTGTTTTTT.

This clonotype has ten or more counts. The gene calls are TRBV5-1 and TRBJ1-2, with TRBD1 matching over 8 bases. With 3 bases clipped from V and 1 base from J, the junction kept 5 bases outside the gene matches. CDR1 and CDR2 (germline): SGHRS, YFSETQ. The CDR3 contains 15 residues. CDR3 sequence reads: CASSSGTGYNYGYTF. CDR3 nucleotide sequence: TGCGCCAGCAGCTCGGGGACAGGTTATAACTATGGCTACACCTTC.

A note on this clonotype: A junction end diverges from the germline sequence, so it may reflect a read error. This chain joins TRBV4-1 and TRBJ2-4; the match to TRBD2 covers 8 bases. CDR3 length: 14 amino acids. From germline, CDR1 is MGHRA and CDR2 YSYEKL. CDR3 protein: CASSPGLGQNIQCF. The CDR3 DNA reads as TGCGCCAGCAGCCCGGGACTAGGGCAGAACATTCAGTGCTTC.

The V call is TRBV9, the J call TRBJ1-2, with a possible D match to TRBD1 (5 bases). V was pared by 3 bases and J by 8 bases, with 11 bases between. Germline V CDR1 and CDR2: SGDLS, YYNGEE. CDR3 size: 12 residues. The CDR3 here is CASSATGVGYTF. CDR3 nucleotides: TGTGCCAGCAGCGCCACAGGAGTAGGCTACACCTTC.

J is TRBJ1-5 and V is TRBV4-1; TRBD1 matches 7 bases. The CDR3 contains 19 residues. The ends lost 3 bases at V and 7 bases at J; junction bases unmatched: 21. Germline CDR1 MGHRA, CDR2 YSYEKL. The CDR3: CASSQLEDRINYSGQPQHF. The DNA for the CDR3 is TGCGCCAGCAGCCAGCTTGAGGACAGGATAAATTATAGCGGGCAGCCCCAGCATTTT.

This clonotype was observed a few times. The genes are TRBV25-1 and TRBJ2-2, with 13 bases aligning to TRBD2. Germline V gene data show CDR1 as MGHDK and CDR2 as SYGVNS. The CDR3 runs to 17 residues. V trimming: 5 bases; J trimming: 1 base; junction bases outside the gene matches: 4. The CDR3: CASSTTSGRENTGELFF. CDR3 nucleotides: TGTGCCAGCAGTACCACTAGCGGGAGGGAGAACACCGGGGAGCTGTTTTTT.

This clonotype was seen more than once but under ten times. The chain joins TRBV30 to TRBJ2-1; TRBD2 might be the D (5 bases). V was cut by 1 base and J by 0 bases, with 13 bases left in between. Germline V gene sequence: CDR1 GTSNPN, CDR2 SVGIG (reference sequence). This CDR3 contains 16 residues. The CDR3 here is CAWSAASPSSYNEQFF. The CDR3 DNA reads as TGTGCCTGGAGTGCAGCTAGCCCGAGCTCCTACAATGAGCAGTTCTTC. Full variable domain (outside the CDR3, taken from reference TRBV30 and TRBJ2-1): SQTIHQWPATLVQPVGSPLSLECTVEGTSNPNLYWYRQAAGRGLQLLFYSVGIGQISSEVPQNLSASRPQDRQFILSSKKLLLSDSGFYLCAWSAASPSSYNEQFFGPGTRLTVL.

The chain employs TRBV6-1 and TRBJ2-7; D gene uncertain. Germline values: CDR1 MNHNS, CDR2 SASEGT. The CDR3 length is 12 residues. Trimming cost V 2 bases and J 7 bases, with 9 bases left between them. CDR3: CASSEKRWEQYF. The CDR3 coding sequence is TGTGCCAGCAGTGAAAAGAGGTGGGAGCAGTACTTC.

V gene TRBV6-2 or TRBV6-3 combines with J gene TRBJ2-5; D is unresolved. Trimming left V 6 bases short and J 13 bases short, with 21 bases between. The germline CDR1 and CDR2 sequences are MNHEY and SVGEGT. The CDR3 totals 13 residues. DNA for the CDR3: TGTGCCAGCAGCTCGGACGGCCTCGGCAGAGGGTACTTC. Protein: CASSSDGLGRGYF.

The DNA of the CDR3 is TGTGCCAGCAGTCAGCGGACAGGGGGAGGGTATGGCTACACCTTC. Translating gives CASSQRTGGGYGYTF. The V and J genes are TRBV27 and TRBJ1-2; 10 nucleotides match TRBD1. This CDR3 has 15 amino acids. V shed 5 bases, J shed 5 bases, and the junction held 8 bases outside the gene matches. Per germline, CDR1 MNHEY and CDR2 SMNVEV (reference sequence).

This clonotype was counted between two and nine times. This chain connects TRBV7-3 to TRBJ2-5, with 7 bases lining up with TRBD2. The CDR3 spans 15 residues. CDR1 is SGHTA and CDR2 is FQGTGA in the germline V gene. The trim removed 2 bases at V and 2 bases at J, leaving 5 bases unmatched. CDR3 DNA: TGTGCCAGCAGCTTATATAGCGGGCAGCAAGAGACCCAGTACTTC. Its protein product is CASSLYSGQQETQYF.

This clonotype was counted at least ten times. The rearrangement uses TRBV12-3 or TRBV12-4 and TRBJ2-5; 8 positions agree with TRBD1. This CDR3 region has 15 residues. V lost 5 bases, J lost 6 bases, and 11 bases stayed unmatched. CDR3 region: CASSPGQAGVKTQYF. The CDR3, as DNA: TGTGCCAGCAGTCCGGGACAGGCTGGAGTTAAGACCCAGTACTTC.

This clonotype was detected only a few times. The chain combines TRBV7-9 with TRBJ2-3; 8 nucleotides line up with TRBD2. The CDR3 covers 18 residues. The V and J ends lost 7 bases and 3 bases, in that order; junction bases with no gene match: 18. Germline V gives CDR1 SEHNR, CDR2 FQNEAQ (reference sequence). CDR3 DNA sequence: TGTGCCAGCACGAGGAGACGGGAGGGCCTCCAAAGGACAGATACGCAGTATTTT. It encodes CASTRRREGLQRTDTQYF.

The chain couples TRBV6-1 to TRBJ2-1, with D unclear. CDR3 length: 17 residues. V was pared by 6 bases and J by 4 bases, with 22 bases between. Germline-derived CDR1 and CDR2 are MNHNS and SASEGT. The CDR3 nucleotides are TGTGCCAGCAGCCAAGGGTGGGCCAGAGGCGCGTACAATGAGCAGTTCTTC. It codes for CASSQGWARGAYNEQFF.

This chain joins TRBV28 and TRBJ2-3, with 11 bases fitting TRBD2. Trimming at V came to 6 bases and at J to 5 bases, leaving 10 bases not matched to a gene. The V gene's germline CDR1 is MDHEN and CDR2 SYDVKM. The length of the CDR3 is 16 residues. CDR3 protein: CASSSPSSGRVDTQYF. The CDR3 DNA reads TGTGCCAGCAGCTCCCCGAGTAGCGGGAGGGTAGATACGCAGTATTTT.

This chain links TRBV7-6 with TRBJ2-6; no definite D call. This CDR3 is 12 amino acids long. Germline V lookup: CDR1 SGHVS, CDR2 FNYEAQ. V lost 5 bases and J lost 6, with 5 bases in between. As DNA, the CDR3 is TGTGCCAGCAGCCGATTGGCCAACGTCCTGACTTTC. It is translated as CASSRLANVLTF.

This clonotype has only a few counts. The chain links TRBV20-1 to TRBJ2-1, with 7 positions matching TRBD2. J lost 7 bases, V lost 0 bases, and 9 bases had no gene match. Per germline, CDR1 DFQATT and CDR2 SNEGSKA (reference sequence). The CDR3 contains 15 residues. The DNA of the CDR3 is TGCAGTGCTAGAGAGGACGGGACTAAGATTAATGAGCAGTTCTTC. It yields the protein CSAREDGTKINEQFF.

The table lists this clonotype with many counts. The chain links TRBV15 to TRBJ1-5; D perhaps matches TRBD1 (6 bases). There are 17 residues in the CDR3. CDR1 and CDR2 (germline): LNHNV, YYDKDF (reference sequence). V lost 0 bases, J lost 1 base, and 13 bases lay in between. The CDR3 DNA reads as TGTGCCACCAGCAGAGATCAGGGGTTGCGAAGCAATCAGCCCCAGCATTTT. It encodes CATSRDQGLRSNQPQHF.

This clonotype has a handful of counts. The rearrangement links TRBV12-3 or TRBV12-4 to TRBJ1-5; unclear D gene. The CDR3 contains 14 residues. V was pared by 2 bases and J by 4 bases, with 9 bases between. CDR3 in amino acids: CASSLSTLNQPQHF. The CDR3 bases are TGTGCCAGCAGTTTATCGACACTAAATCAGCCCCAGCATTTT.